This record concerns one TCR beta chain sequence. The antigen remains unidentified. The record originates from a study of OX40 agonist ivuxolimab in advanced cancers. Study observations and caveats: Researchers did not determine the expanded peripheral T cells' antigen specificity. In a subset of nonresponders, normalized T-cell clonal expansion was also low.

The data were produced by immunoSEQ multiplex PCR, yet TCRdb's version contains in-frame clones alone and is incomplete. The table has about 61,000 clones, around 86% seen once. The trim removed 5 bases at V and 1 base at J, leaving 2 bases unmatched. This CDR3 region has 15 residues. The germline gives CDR1 SGHAT, CDR2 FQDESV (reference sequence). The chain couples TRBV11-1 to TRBJ2-6, with 7 bases that match TRBD1. The source material was CD4+ or CD8+ T cells sorted from blood, sampled in a trial of the OX40 agonist ivuxolimab. This TCR derives from an adult with an advanced solid tumor such as melanoma, head and neck, liver or kidney cancer. The CDR3 reads CASSDRVSGANVLTF. In DNA, the CDR3 is TGTGCCAGCAGCGACAGGGTATCTGGGGCCAACGTCCTGACTTTC.